A selection of T cell receptor beta chains follows, all from one sample in a study of shared clonotypes between healthy human individuals. Clones were read by immunoSEQ multiplex PCR, and TCRdb kept only the in-frame ones, dropping some. The table shows approximately 2.5 million clones, with 85% to 95% occurring only once. Sequencing was carried out using naive CD4+ T cells sorted from blood. The origin of the receptors is a man aged 18 to 35 in good health. Each CDR3 is given with its conserved first and last residue. The D gene is left open where the match is weak. Only some rows state a clone size, as once, few, many or a class for expanded clones.

d_gene	abundance	v_gene	j_gene	CDR3nt	CDR3aa
TRBD1	-	TRBV27	TRBJ1-1	TGTGCCAGCAGTTCATGGGACAGCCGGGGGGCTGAAGCTTTCTTT	CASSSWDSRGAEAFF
-	once	TRBV2	TRBJ1-1	TGTGCCAGCACCGGGACGGTGAACACTGAAGCTTTCTTT	CASTGTVNTEAFF
-	-	TRBV19	TRBJ2-7	TGTGCCAGTAGTCCTAAGGAATACGTCGAGCAGTACTTC	CASSPKEYVEQYF
-	-	TRBV10-3	TRBJ1-4	TGTGCCATCAGTGTGGGGGGCAAGGGTGAAAAACTGTTTTTT	CAISVGGKGEKLFF
-	few	TRBV6-4	TRBJ1-5	TGTGCCAGCAGCATAGACAGTTCCAATCAGCCCCAGCATTTT	CASSIDSSNQPQHF
TRBD2	once	TRBV7-3	TRBJ2-3	TGTGCCAGCAGCCCGAGACTAGCGGGAACCACAGATACGCAGTATTTT	CASSPRLAGTTDTQYF
TRBD2	-	TRBV6-5	TRBJ2-1	TGTGCCAGCAGCCTGACTAGCGGAACCTACAATGAGCAGTTCTTC	CASSLTSGTYNEQFF
-	-	TRBV5-1	TRBJ2-5	TGCGCCAGCAGCCCTAAGGGGGGGCAAGAGACCCAGTACTTC	CASSPKGGQETQYF
TRBD1	-	TRBV19	TRBJ2-7	TGTGCCAGTAGTTCTCTAGACAGGGTCGAGCAGTACTTC	CASSSLDRVEQYF
-	-	TRBV6-5	TRBJ1-4	TGTGCCAGCACCGCGACGGCAACTAATGAAAAACTGTTTTTT	CASTATATNEKLFF
-	-	TRBV5-1	TRBJ2-7	TGCGCCAGCAGCTTGGACCCGGTGTACGAGCAGTACTTC	CASSLDPVYEQYF
TRBD2	-	TRBV5-4	TRBJ2-5	TGTGCCAGCAGCTTGGCGAGCGGGGGTGTAGGGACCCAGTACTTC	CASSLASGGVGTQYF
TRBD1	-	TRBV28	TRBJ1-5	TGTGCCAGCAGTTTTCTCCAGGGGGGCAATCAGCCCCAGCATTTT	CASSFLQGGNQPQHF